Below, 23 T cell receptor beta chains from the same sample are listed, as sequenced in a study of blood T cell repertoires in COVID-19. Libraries were prepared by immunoSEQ multiplex PCR; TCRdb keeps only in-frame clonotypes and omits some of them. The sample gives about 210,000 clones, around nine tenths of which show up once; 0.65% to 0.85% is in the top ten. Sample: peripheral blood. All receptors derive from a man aged 35 to 55 with acute or convalescent COVID-19.

The rearrangement links TRBV5-1 to TRBJ2-3; 9 bases fit TRBD2. The junction had 7 bases not matched to a gene; V was cut back by 0 bases and J by 2 bases. Germline V CDR1 and CDR2: SGHRS, YFSETQ. The CDR3 contains 17 residues. CDR3 in amino acids: CASSLGPQRGDTDTQYF. The DNA for the CDR3 is TGCGCCAGCAGCTTGGGTCCTCAGCGGGGGGACACAGATACGCAGTATTTT.

The chain links TRBV9 to TRBJ2-3; D uncertain. This CDR3 spans 13 amino acids. CDR1 SGDLS and CDR2 YYNGEE come from the germline V gene. The V end was cut by 6 bases, the J end by 7 bases, with 15 bases between. CDR3: CASTREVDHTQYF. The CDR3 nucleotides are TGTGCCAGCACCCGAGAGGTAGATCATACGCAGTATTTT. Variable domain in full (rest from reference TRBV9 and TRBJ2-3): DSGVTQTPKHLITATGQRVTLRCSPRSGDLSVYWYQQSLDQGLQFLIQYYNGEERAKGNILERFSAQQFPDLHSELNLSSLELGDSALYFCASTREVDHTQYFGPGTRLTVL.

V is TRBV7-2 and J is TRBJ1-1, with D hard to call. The V gene's germline CDR1 is SGHTA and CDR2 FQGNSA. The CDR3 consists of 12 residues. The V and J ends lost 5 bases and 3 bases respectively, with 7 bases between them. This CDR3 reads CASSAGYTEAFF. In DNA, the CDR3 is TGTGCCAGCAGCGCAGGTTACACTGAAGCTTTCTTT.

The V gene is TRBV5-1, the J gene TRBJ1-2; TRBD1 agrees at 10 bases. The CDR3 is 16 amino acids. V shed 0 bases, J shed 3 bases, and the junction held 5 bases outside the gene matches. Germline CDR1 SGHRS, CDR2 YFSETQ. CDR3 in DNA: TGCGCCAGCAGCTTGGCCAGGACAGGGGGGCACTATGGCTACACCTTC. As protein: CASSLARTGGHYGYTF.

The V call is TRBV10-3, the J call TRBJ2-7; D is possibly TRBD1 (7 bases). The CDR3 has 16 amino acids. The V end lost 6 bases, the J end lost 2 bases, and 20 bases lay between the germline ends. Per germline, CDR1 ENHRY and CDR2 SYGVKD. The DNA of the CDR3 is TGTGCCATCAGCCAAGTAGGGCAGGGGGGTCCCTACGAGCAGTACTTC. Its translation: CAISQVGQGGPYEQYF.

The CDR3 coding sequence is TGTGCCAGCACCCATTTACTAGCGGGGGGCCCTCCTAGCACAGATACGCAGTATTTT. Translation: CASTHLLAGGPPSTDTQYF. The V gene is TRBV11-2, the J gene TRBJ2-3; 12 bases agree with TRBD2. The CDR3 consists of 19 residues. After removal of 7 bases from V and 0 bases from J, the junction contained 14 bases not matched to a gene. Per germline, CDR1 SGHAT and CDR2 FQNNGV.

This chain connects TRBV5-1 to TRBJ1-2, with 7 nucleotides matching TRBD1. The CDR3 contains 14 residues. The germline V gene has CDR1 SGHRS and CDR2 YFSETQ. V lost 5 bases, J lost 3 bases, and 7 bases stayed unmatched. The CDR3 loop is CASRLAGGYYGYTF. The CDR3 region has the DNA TGCGCCAGCAGACTCGCAGGGGGGTACTATGGCTACACCTTC.

The genes are TRBV7-2 and TRBJ2-1, with TRBD1 as a possible D gene (6 bases). Looked up from germline, CDR1 is SGHTA and CDR2 is FQGNSA. The CDR3 length is 12 residues. Deletions cut 2 bases from V and 10 bases from J, with 9 bases between. The CDR3 DNA sequence: TGTGCCAGCAGCTTAACGACAGGAGAGCAGTTCTTC. Translating it yields CASSLTTGEQFF.

V is TRBV9 and J is TRBJ2-2; D is possibly TRBD1 (6 bases). Deletions cut 3 bases from V and 6 bases from J, with 18 bases between. The CDR3 has 16 residues. The germline V gene has CDR1 SGDLS and CDR2 YYNGEE. CDR3 in amino acids: CASSAGTGPGAGELFF. As DNA, the CDR3 is TGTGCCAGCAGCGCGGGTACAGGGCCAGGAGCCGGGGAGCTGTTTTTT.

The J gene is TRBJ2-3, the V gene TRBV24-1; D possibly corresponds to TRBD2 (6 bases). Looked up from germline, CDR1 is KGHDR and CDR2 is SFDVKD. Between the trimmed V and J ends, which lost 6 bases and 1 base, there was a span of 10 bases. The CDR3 is 14 amino acids. This CDR3 is CATSLGGGTDTQYF. For the CDR3, the DNA is TGTGCCACCAGTTTGGGGGGAGGCACAGATACGCAGTATTTT.

V is TRBV7-6 and J is TRBJ2-1, with TRBD2 as a possible D gene (5 bases). CDR1 is SGHVS, CDR2 FNYEAQ, per germline. Trimming left V 1 base short and J 9 bases short, with 16 bases between. The CDR3 totals 15 residues. CDR3 DNA: TGTGCCAGCAGCTTAGGGGGAGTAGGCTGGAGTGAGCAGTTCTTC. Amino acids: CASSLGGVGWSEQFF. The full variable domain, with the rest looked up from reference TRBV7-6 and TRBJ2-1, is GAGVSQSPRYKVTKRGQDVALRCDPISGHVSLYWYRQALGQGPEFLTYFNYEAQQDKSGLPNDRFSAERPEGSISTLTIQRTEQRDSAMYRCASSLGGVGWSEQFFGPGTRLTVL.

The J gene is TRBJ2-1, the V gene TRBV3-1 (or the pseudogene TRBV3-2), with 7 bases aligning to TRBD2. V was pared by 5 bases and J by 6 bases, with 10 bases of the junction left unmatched. The CDR3 totals 15 residues. Germline-derived CDR1 and CDR2 are LGHDT and YNNKEL (reference sequence). CDR3 region: CASSSGGTTLNEQFF. Here the CDR3 DNA reads TGTGCCAGCAGCTCCGGTGGGACTACCCTCAATGAGCAGTTCTTC.

J is TRBJ2-3 and V is TRBV5-1; D is perhaps TRBD2 (5 bases). The CDR3 is made up of 16 amino acids. The V end was cut by 0 bases, the J end by 4 bases, with 15 bases between. The V gene's germline CDR1 is SGHRS and CDR2 YFSETQ. CDR3 in DNA: TGCGCCAGCAGCTTGGGTCATGGCGGGTCCGCAGATACGCAGTATTTT. It codes for CASSLGHGGSADTQYF.

V gene TRBV15 combines with J gene TRBJ1-5; D gene uncertain. Germline loops: CDR1 LNHNV, CDR2 YYDKDF (reference sequence). The CDR3 runs to 15 residues. The V end lost 1 base, the J end lost 5 bases, and 12 bases lay between the germline ends. The DNA of the CDR3 is TGTGCCACCAGCAGAGCCGGCGGGGAAGATCAGCCCCAGCATTTT. It is translated as CATSRAGGEDQPQHF.

The rearrangement joins TRBV30 to TRBJ2-7, with TRBD1 matching over 8 bases. Germline CDR1 and CDR2: GTSNPN and SVGIG (reference sequence). Trimming removed 3 bases from V and 5 bases from J; junction bases left unmatched: 12. This CDR3 is built from 15 residues. CDR3 nucleotide sequence: TGTGCCTGGAGGAAGGGGCAGGGGGCTAAAGACGAGCAGTACTTC. Amino acid sequence: CAWRKGQGAKDEQYF.

V gene TRBV29-1 combines with J gene TRBJ2-1, with D perhaps TRBD2 (6 bases). The CDR3 totals 19 residues. Trimming took 1 base from V and 0 from J, leaving 22 bases between them. Per the germline V gene, CDR1 is SQVTM and CDR2 is ANQGSEA. CDR3 DNA sequence: TGCAGCGTTGAAGGTGGTTTAGCGGAGTTTCGGAGCTCCTACAATGAGCAGTTCTTC. This gives the protein CSVEGGLAEFRSSYNEQFF.

The chain recombines TRBV7-9 with TRBJ2-3, with D possibly matching TRBD2 (5 bases). CDR3 length equals 16 residues. Trimming removed 3 bases from V and 1 base from J, with 14 bases in between. Germline CDR1 and CDR2: SEHNR and FQNEAQ (reference sequence). The CDR3 region is CASSLRVTGGTDTQYF. CDR3 bases: TGTGCCAGCAGCTTGCGGGTCACTGGAGGCACAGATACGCAGTATTTT.

The chain joins TRBV13 to TRBJ2-7; 10 bases are shared with TRBD1. V was clipped by 6 bases and J by 3 bases; unmatched bases: 8. Germline-derived CDR1 and CDR2 are PRHDT and FYEKMQ (reference sequence). CDR3 length: 15 residues. The CDR3 here is CASSWGQGIGYEQYF. DNA for the CDR3: TGTGCCAGCAGTTGGGGACAGGGGATAGGCTACGAGCAGTACTTC.

The V gene is TRBV25-1, the J gene TRBJ1-1; D is unclear. CDR3 length: 11 amino acids. Germline V gene data show CDR1 as MGHDK and CDR2 as SYGVNS. V lost 7 bases, J lost 6 bases, and 9 bases lay in between. The CDR3: CASTFAAEAFF. The CDR3 coding sequence is TGTGCCAGCACCTTCGCGGCTGAAGCTTTCTTT.

For this clone: Other nucleotide sequences from this sample produce the same CDR3. The CDR3 sequence is CASSLSYTGELFF. CDR3 DNA sequence: TGTGCCAGCAGCTTGAGCTACACCGGGGAGCTGTTTTTT. The gene calls are TRBV11-2 and TRBJ2-2; D gene unclear. Germline V gene lookup returns CDR1 SGHAT and CDR2 FQNNGV. CDR3 size: 13 residues. V lost 3 bases and J lost 3, with 5 bases in between.

The chain employs TRBV19 and TRBJ1-5, with TRBD1 identical over 8 bases. With 8 bases clipped from V and 2 bases from J, the junction kept 5 bases outside the gene matches. Germline V gene sequence: CDR1 LNHDA, CDR2 SQIVND (reference sequence). The CDR3 spans 14 residues. CDR3 residues: CASGLTGGNQPQHF. CDR3 bases: TGTGCCAGTGGACTGACAGGGGGCAATCAGCCCCAGCATTTT.

The gene calls are TRBV19 and TRBJ2-7; 13 bases align to TRBD2. V was pared by 5 bases and J by 5 bases, with 9 bases of the junction left unmatched. This CDR3 is built from 16 residues. Germline V CDR1 and CDR2: LNHDA, SQIVND (reference sequence). The CDR3 DNA reads as TGTGCCAGTAGTCTCGGGACTAGCGGGACCGGGCACGAGCAGTACTTC. It codes for CASSLGTSGTGHEQYF. Together with reference TRBV19 and TRBJ2-7, the CDR3 gives the full variable domain: DGGITQSPKYLFRKEGQNVTLSCEQNLNHDAMYWYRQDPGQGLRLIYYSQIVNDFQKGDIAEGYSVSREKKESFPLTVTSAQKNPTAFYLCASSLGTSGTGHEQYFGPGTRLTVT.

The J gene is TRBJ2-7, the V gene TRBV27; 11 nucleotides match TRBD1. In germline, CDR1 is MNHEY, CDR2 SMNVEV (reference sequence). The CDR3 sequence is 14 residues long. With 5 bases clipped from V and 4 bases from J, the junction kept 4 bases outside the gene matches. The CDR3 sequence is CASSEGTGGYEQYF. The CDR3 DNA sequence: TGTGCCAGCAGTGAAGGGACAGGGGGGTACGAGCAGTACTTC.